The 5 T cell receptor beta chains listed next were all sequenced from one sample in a study of cytomegalovirus exposure and HLA in healthy donors. Primers for the PCR totalled 60 Vbeta and 13 Jbeta. TCRdb keeps only in-frame clones here, not all; method: immunoSEQ multiplex PCR. The sample holds over 65,000 clones, less than 85% seen once. The material sequenced was PBMCs. These receptors were collected from a human donor in good health.

The sample holds one count of this clone. This sequence joins TRBV30 and TRBJ1-1; a possible D gene is TRBD1 (6 bases). CDR3 length equals 14 residues. V was trimmed by 2 bases and J by 2 bases, leaving 12 bases between them. CDR1 and CDR2 (germline): GTSNPN, SVGIG (reference sequence). This chain's CDR3 is CAWSILQGNTEAFF. Here the CDR3 DNA reads TGTGCCTGGAGTATACTACAGGGAAACACTGAAGCTTTCTTT.

V usage is TRBV2 and J usage is TRBJ1-2; no clear D gene. Germline CDR1 and CDR2: SNHLY and FYNNEI. Trimming took off 5 bases at V and 6 bases at J, with 13 bases between the two ends. The CDR3 runs to 13 residues. CDR3 bases: TGTGCCAGCAGTAGCGAGGGAGGTAATGGCTACACCTTC. Amino acid sequence: CASSSEGGNGYTF.

The genes are TRBV19 and TRBJ2-4, with 10 bases identical to TRBD1. Germline CDR1 is LNHDA and CDR2 is SQIVND (reference sequence). This CDR3 spans 15 amino acids. J gave up 6 bases and V 5 bases, and 7 bases lay outside the gene matches. The CDR3: CASSARDRGGNIQYF. The CDR3 DNA follows: TGTGCCAGTAGTGCCAGGGACAGGGGAGGAAACATTCAGTACTTC.

This rearrangement joins TRBV18 to TRBJ1-1, with no clear D. In germline, CDR1 is KGHSH, CDR2 LQKENI. Trimming removed 1 base from V and 1 base from J, with 10 bases in between. The CDR3 extends over 15 amino acids. Written as DNA, the CDR3 is TGTGCCAGCTCACCACTTGAAACAGAGAACACTGAAGCTTTCTTT. Translating gives CASSPLETENTEAFF.

The chain is built from TRBV19 and TRBJ1-2; no reliable D call. V was cut by 5 bases and J by 4 bases, with 8 bases left in between. CDR3 length: 12 amino acids. Looked up from germline, CDR1 is LNHDA and CDR2 is SQIVND (reference sequence). The DNA of the CDR3 is TGTGCCAGTAGTGCATCAGGCTATGGCTACACCTTC. This codes for CASSASGYGYTF.